This is a list of T cell receptor beta chains from one sample in a study of blood T cell repertoires in COVID-19. Method: immunoSEQ multiplex PCR; TCRdb's copy keeps in-frame clones and lacks some. The table lists fewer than 450,000 clones, approximately 91% of them singletons, with around 7.9% in the top ten. Sequencing used peripheral blood. These receptors were obtained from a woman in her 70s with COVID-19, enrolled during active disease. Each CDR3 is given with its conserved first and last residue. The order of the fields is J gene, clone size, V gene, D gene, CDR3 protein, CDR3 DNA. A D gene is named only where the DNA matches it firmly. A clone size is listed for some rows: how often the clone was seen (once, few, many), or a class if it is expanded.

j_call: TRBJ2-1
clone_size: -
v_call: TRBV5-1
d_call: TRBD2
cdr3_aa: CASSLIVAGGFHNEQFF
cdr3_nt: TGCGCCAGCAGCTTGATTGTGGCGGGGGGGTTCCACAATGAGCAGTTCTTC

j_call: TRBJ2-5
clone_size: -
v_call: TRBV9
d_call: TRBD1
cdr3_aa: CASSAGTEETQYF
cdr3_nt: TGTGCCAGCAGCGCCGGGACAGAAGAGACCCAGTACTTC

j_call: TRBJ2-3
clone_size: -
v_call: TRBV20-1
d_call: TRBD2
cdr3_aa: CSASSAGGATDTQYF
cdr3_nt: TGCAGTGCTAGTTCTGCGGGGGGGGCCACAGATACGCAGTATTTT

j_call: TRBJ2-7
clone_size: -
v_call: TRBV18
d_call: -
cdr3_aa: CASSPTVVFSDEQYF
cdr3_nt: TGTGCCAGCTCACCTACAGTAGTCTTTTCGGACGAGCAGTACTTC

j_call: TRBJ1-2
clone_size: -
v_call: TRBV2
d_call: -
cdr3_aa: CASSEDSFYGYTF
cdr3_nt: TGTGCCAGCAGTGAGGACAGTTTCTATGGCTACACCTTC

j_call: TRBJ2-2
clone_size: -
v_call: TRBV9
d_call: TRBD2
cdr3_aa: CASSFSGGNTGELFF
cdr3_nt: TGTGCCAGCAGCTTTAGCGGGGGGAACACCGGGGAGCTGTTTTTT

j_call: TRBJ2-4
clone_size: -
v_call: TRBV7-2
d_call: TRBD2
cdr3_aa: CASSLQGGVAKNIQYF
cdr3_nt: TGTGCCAGCAGCTTACAGGGAGGGGTAGCCAAAAACATTCAGTACTTC

j_call: TRBJ2-3
clone_size: -
v_call: TRBV29-1
d_call: -
cdr3_aa: CSVLGGARVDTQYF
cdr3_nt: TGCAGCGTTCTTGGGGGGGCGCGTGTAGATACGCAGTATTTT

j_call: TRBJ2-1
clone_size: -
v_call: TRBV2
d_call: -
cdr3_aa: CASKIGQGRYNEQFF
cdr3_nt: TGTGCCAGCAAGATAGGGCAGGGCAGATACAATGAGCAGTTCTTC

j_call: TRBJ1-1
clone_size: -
v_call: TRBV3-1/TRBV3-2
d_call: TRBD1
cdr3_aa: CASSQVSQGGTEAFF
cdr3_nt: TGTGCCAGCAGCCAAGTTTCCCAGGGGGGCACGGAAGCTTTCTTT

j_call: TRBJ2-2
clone_size: -
v_call: TRBV7-9
d_call: -
cdr3_aa: CASSFEIRELFF
cdr3_nt: TGTGCCAGCAGCTTCGAGATCAGGGAGCTGTTTTTT

j_call: TRBJ1-5
clone_size: -
v_call: TRBV28
d_call: -
cdr3_aa: CASSLLSGEREPQHF
cdr3_nt: TGTGCCAGCAGTTTATTATCCGGGGAGAGGGAGCCCCAGCATTTT

j_call: TRBJ1-2
clone_size: once
v_call: TRBV19
d_call: TRBD1
cdr3_aa: CASRSTGMGYTF
cdr3_nt: TGTGCCAGTAGGTCGACAGGGATGGGCTACACCTTC

j_call: TRBJ2-3
clone_size: few
v_call: TRBV2
d_call: TRBD2
cdr3_aa: CASSEGTSGAGDTQYF
cdr3_nt: TGTGCCAGCAGTGAGGGGACTAGCGGGGCCGGAGATACGCAGTATTTT

j_call: TRBJ2-7
clone_size: -
v_call: TRBV11-3
d_call: TRBD1
cdr3_aa: CASSGQGSTYEQYF
cdr3_nt: TGTGCCAGCAGCGGACAGGGATCGACCTACGAGCAGTACTTC

j_call: TRBJ2-2
clone_size: -
v_call: TRBV5-4
d_call: TRBD2
cdr3_aa: CASSRWSGDGELFF
cdr3_nt: TGTGCCAGCAGCCGGTGGAGCGGGGACGGGGAGCTGTTTTTT

j_call: TRBJ1-1
clone_size: -
v_call: TRBV23-1
d_call: TRBD1
cdr3_aa: CASSQSRGSMNTEAFF
cdr3_nt: TGCGCCAGCAGTCAATCCAGGGGGAGCATGAACACTGAAGCTTTCTTT

j_call: TRBJ1-2
clone_size: once
v_call: TRBV7-2
d_call: -
cdr3_aa: CASSIPGLAGGYTF
cdr3_nt: TGTGCCAGCAGCATACCGGGACTAGCGGGAGGCTACACCTTC

j_call: TRBJ1-2
clone_size: few
v_call: TRBV6-5
d_call: -
cdr3_aa: CASSPPERGYTF
cdr3_nt: TGTGCCAGCAGTCCCCCCGAGAGGGGCTACACCTTC

j_call: TRBJ1-1
clone_size: -
v_call: TRBV5-8
d_call: -
cdr3_aa: CASSLGSLNTEAFF
cdr3_nt: TGTGCCAGCAGCTTGGGGAGCCTGAACACTGAAGCTTTCTTT

j_call: TRBJ2-5
clone_size: few
v_call: TRBV5-1
d_call: TRBD2
cdr3_aa: CASSVAAGGSQETQYF
cdr3_nt: TGCGCCAGCAGCGTAGCCGCGGGGGGGAGCCAAGAGACCCAGTACTTC

j_call: TRBJ2-5
clone_size: -
v_call: TRBV21-1
d_call: -
cdr3_aa: CASIPPRQGRETQYF
cdr3_nt: TGTGCCAGCATTCCACCTCGACAGGGGAGGGAGACCCAGTACTTC

j_call: TRBJ1-1
clone_size: -
v_call: TRBV30
d_call: TRBD1
cdr3_aa: CAWHGQEIDEAFF
cdr3_nt: TGTGCCTGGCACGGACAGGAGATCGATGAAGCTTTCTTT

j_call: TRBJ1-1
clone_size: -
v_call: TRBV3-1/TRBV3-2
d_call: -
cdr3_aa: CASRETRGTEAFF
cdr3_nt: TGTGCCAGCAGAGAAACCAGGGGAACTGAAGCTTTCTTT

j_call: TRBJ1-5
clone_size: -
v_call: TRBV4-1
d_call: -
cdr3_aa: CASSQPGRSLEDQPQHF
cdr3_nt: TGCGCCAGCAGCCAGCCCGGGAGGAGCCTCGAGGATCAGCCCCAGCATTTT

j_call: TRBJ1-3
clone_size: -
v_call: TRBV12-5
d_call: TRBD1
cdr3_aa: CASGSQGAHLVSGNTIYF
cdr3_nt: TGTGCTAGCGGTTCACAGGGGGCTCACCTCGTCTCTGGAAACACCATATATTTT

j_call: TRBJ1-4
clone_size: -
v_call: TRBV2
d_call: TRBD1
cdr3_aa: CASSEGDRRNEKLFF
cdr3_nt: TGTGCCAGCAGTGAAGGGGACAGACGGAATGAAAAACTGTTTTTT

j_call: TRBJ1-5
clone_size: -
v_call: TRBV2
d_call: TRBD1
cdr3_aa: CASRGTAVNQPQHF
cdr3_nt: TGTGCCAGTCGGGGGACAGCAGTTAATCAGCCCCAGCATTTT

j_call: TRBJ1-1
clone_size: -
v_call: TRBV11-3
d_call: -
cdr3_aa: CASALGAGNTEAFF
cdr3_nt: TGTGCCAGCGCGTTGGGTGCGGGAAACACTGAAGCTTTCTTT

j_call: TRBJ1-1
clone_size: few
v_call: TRBV30
d_call: -
cdr3_aa: CARRGADTEAFF
cdr3_nt: TGTGCCCGACGGGGGGCTGACACTGAAGCTTTCTTT

j_call: TRBJ2-7
clone_size: -
v_call: TRBV19
d_call: TRBD2
cdr3_aa: CASSIGLVSYEQYF
cdr3_nt: TGTGCCAGTAGTATTGGACTAGTATCCTACGAGCAGTACTTC

j_call: TRBJ1-3
clone_size: -
v_call: TRBV28
d_call: TRBD1
cdr3_aa: CASSFPGTGGNTIYF
cdr3_nt: TGTGCCAGCAGTTTCCCAGGGACAGGAGGAAACACCATATATTTT

j_call: TRBJ2-7
clone_size: many
v_call: TRBV5-1
d_call: TRBD2
cdr3_aa: CASSFTSVGYEQYF
cdr3_nt: TGCGCCAGCAGCTTTACTAGCGTGGGATACGAGCAGTACTTC

j_call: TRBJ2-5
clone_size: -
v_call: TRBV7-6
d_call: TRBD1
cdr3_aa: CASSLGQTYQETQYF
cdr3_nt: TGTGCCAGCAGCTTGGGACAGACGTACCAAGAGACCCAGTACTTC

j_call: TRBJ1-1
clone_size: -
v_call: TRBV6-6
d_call: -
cdr3_aa: CASSYGAGISEAFF
cdr3_nt: TGTGCCAGCAGTTACGGGGCAGGGATCTCGGAAGCTTTCTTT

j_call: TRBJ1-4
clone_size: -
v_call: TRBV5-6
d_call: -
cdr3_aa: CASSFGTIEMGEKLFF
cdr3_nt: TGTGCCAGCAGCTTCGGGACAATCGAGATGGGTGAAAAACTGTTTTTT

j_call: TRBJ2-7
clone_size: -
v_call: TRBV7-2
d_call: TRBD2
cdr3_aa: CASSLSGAGASSYEQYF
cdr3_nt: TGTGCCAGCAGCTTATCAGGAGCGGGGGCCTCCTCCTACGAGCAGTACTTC

j_call: TRBJ1-2
clone_size: -
v_call: TRBV6-4
d_call: -
cdr3_aa: CASSDSEGGGEHGYTF
cdr3_nt: TGTGCCAGCAGTGACTCGGAGGGAGGGGGAGAGCATGGCTACACCTTC

j_call: TRBJ2-5
clone_size: -
v_call: TRBV2
d_call: -
cdr3_aa: CASSEYGGGETQYF
cdr3_nt: TGTGCCAGCAGTGAATACGGGGGAGGAGAGACCCAGTACTTC

j_call: TRBJ2-3
clone_size: -
v_call: TRBV9
d_call: TRBD2
cdr3_aa: CASSANRGGAIDTQYF
cdr3_nt: TGTGCCAGCAGCGCTAATCGCGGGGGGGCAATAGATACGCAGTATTTT

j_call: TRBJ2-7
clone_size: -
v_call: TRBV5-1
d_call: -
cdr3_aa: CASSLEGDEQYF
cdr3_nt: TGCGCCAGCAGCTTGGAGGGGGACGAGCAGTACTTC

j_call: TRBJ1-5
clone_size: -
v_call: TRBV7-2
d_call: TRBD1
cdr3_aa: CASSFTGGNQPQHF
cdr3_nt: TGTGCCAGCAGCTTTACAGGGGGCAATCAGCCCCAGCATTTT

j_call: TRBJ1-4
clone_size: -
v_call: TRBV6-5
d_call: -
cdr3_aa: CASSYSWGEKLFF
cdr3_nt: TGTGCCAGCAGTTACTCGTGGGGGGAGAAACTGTTTTTT

j_call: TRBJ2-3
clone_size: -
v_call: TRBV27
d_call: -
cdr3_aa: CASSFGGPPFDTQYF
cdr3_nt: TGTGCCAGCAGTTTCGGGGGGCCGCCATTCGATACGCAGTATTTT

j_call: TRBJ2-5
clone_size: -
v_call: TRBV21-1
d_call: -
cdr3_aa: CASSRDGGAQVQTQYF
cdr3_nt: TGTGCCAGCAGCAGGGACGGGGGGGCCCAAGTGCAGACCCAGTACTTC

j_call: TRBJ2-3
clone_size: -
v_call: TRBV5-1
d_call: -
cdr3_aa: CASSLGEARRTDTQYF
cdr3_nt: TGCGCCAGCAGCTTGGGGGAGGCTAGGCGCACAGATACGCAGTATTTT

j_call: TRBJ2-2
clone_size: -
v_call: TRBV27
d_call: TRBD2
cdr3_aa: CASRSGGALGTGELFF
cdr3_nt: TGTGCCAGCAGAAGCGGGGGGGCGCTCGGAACCGGGGAGCTGTTTTTT

j_call: TRBJ1-4
clone_size: few
v_call: TRBV2
d_call: TRBD1
cdr3_aa: CASRTFGQGDEKLFF
cdr3_nt: TGTGCCAGCAGAACATTCGGACAGGGAGATGAAAAACTGTTTTTT

j_call: TRBJ1-1
clone_size: -
v_call: TRBV11-2
d_call: TRBD1
cdr3_aa: CASSLGTGKGRRNTEAFF
cdr3_nt: TGTGCCAGCAGCTTAGGGACAGGGAAAGGTCGTCGAAACACTGAAGCTTTCTTT

j_call: TRBJ2-7
clone_size: -
v_call: TRBV21-1
d_call: -
cdr3_aa: CAKGLESYEQYF
cdr3_nt: TGTGCCAAGGGACTAGAATCCTACGAGCAGTACTTC

j_call: TRBJ2-1
clone_size: -
v_call: TRBV11-3
d_call: TRBD2
cdr3_aa: CASSLYGGSYNEQFF
cdr3_nt: TGTGCCAGCAGCTTATACGGGGGGTCCTACAATGAGCAGTTCTTC

j_call: TRBJ2-1
clone_size: few
v_call: TRBV7-8
d_call: TRBD2
cdr3_aa: CASEQGTSGGIIEQFF
cdr3_nt: TGTGCCAGCGAACAGGGGACTAGCGGGGGAATAATTGAGCAGTTCTTC

j_call: TRBJ2-1
clone_size: -
v_call: TRBV12-2
d_call: -
cdr3_aa: CASRLERRTSGGDNEQFF
cdr3_nt: TGTGCAAGTCGCTTAGAACGTCGAACTAGCGGGGGGGACAATGAGCAGTTCTTC

j_call: TRBJ2-3
clone_size: -
v_call: TRBV9
d_call: TRBD2
cdr3_aa: CASSLRDYRIADTQYF
cdr3_nt: TGTGCCAGCAGCCTCCGGGACTATCGAATTGCAGATACGCAGTATTTT

j_call: TRBJ1-3
clone_size: once
v_call: TRBV3-1/TRBV3-2
d_call: -
cdr3_aa: CASSLRSGNTIYF
cdr3_nt: TGTGCCAGCAGCCTGCGCTCTGGAAACACCATATATTTT

j_call: TRBJ1-1
clone_size: -
v_call: TRBV19
d_call: -
cdr3_aa: CASSIRPVDTEAFF
cdr3_nt: TGTGCCAGTAGTATACGTCCGGTTGACACTGAAGCTTTCTTT

j_call: TRBJ1-2
clone_size: -
v_call: TRBV3-1/TRBV3-2
d_call: -
cdr3_aa: CASSQDGQGRWGYTF
cdr3_nt: TGTGCCAGCAGCCAAGATGGACAAGGGCGGTGGGGCTACACCTTC

j_call: TRBJ1-2
clone_size: -
v_call: TRBV9
d_call: -
cdr3_aa: CASSVVTAGYTF
cdr3_nt: TGTGCCAGCAGCGTAGTGACAGCCGGCTACACCTTC

j_call: TRBJ2-7
clone_size: -
v_call: TRBV20-1
d_call: TRBD1
cdr3_aa: CSAGQGWEQYF
cdr3_nt: TGCAGTGCGGGACAGGGGTGGGAGCAGTACTTC

j_call: TRBJ1-3
clone_size: -
v_call: TRBV19
d_call: -
cdr3_aa: CASSIDRGLGNTIYF
cdr3_nt: TGTGCCAGTAGTATAGACAGGGGCCTCGGAAACACCATATATTTT